These 4 T cell receptor beta chains share one sample of origin, sequenced in a study of blood T cell repertoires in COVID-19. TCRdb's copy holds only in-frame clones and misses some; the assay was immunoSEQ multiplex PCR. In the table there are roughly 120,000 clones, about 82% of which are singletons. The specimen was peripheral blood. The origin of the receptors is a human donor in a cohort sampled during active COVID-19.

The chain employs TRBV5-5 and TRBJ1-5, with TRBD1 matching over 9 bases. V shed 0 bases, J shed 7 bases, and the junction held 8 bases outside the gene matches. The CDR3 loop spans 16 amino acids. Germline V gene data show CDR1 as SGHKS and CDR2 as YYEKEE (reference sequence). For the CDR3, the DNA is TGTGCCAGCAGCTTGGTCCTGGACAGGGGATACCAGCCCCAGCATTTT. Translation: CASSLVLDRGYQPQHF. Filled out from reference TRBV5-5 and TRBJ1-5, the complete variable domain reads DAGVTQSPTHLIKTRGQQVTLRCSPISGHKSVSWYQQVLGQGPQFIFQYYEKEERGRGNFPDRFSARQFPNYSSELNVNALLLGDSALYLCASSLVLDRGYQPQHFGDGTRLSIL.

The V call is TRBV28, the J call TRBJ2-6; D is possibly TRBD1 (6 bases). Trimming removed 7 bases from V and 4 bases from J, with 17 bases in between. Germline lookup yields CDR1 MDHEN and CDR2 SYDVKM. This CDR3 region has 16 residues. CDR3 in DNA: TGTGCCAGCACCCAGGGACATGTGACCGGGGCCAACGTCCTGACTTTC. Its protein is CASTQGHVTGANVLTF. The complete variable domain, with remaining parts taken from reference TRBV28 and TRBJ2-6, reads DVKVTQSSRYLVKRTGEKVFLECVQDMDHENMFWYRQDPGLGLRLIYFSYDVKMKEKGDIPEGYSVSREKKERFSLILESASTNQTSMYLCASTQGHVTGANVLTFGAGSRLTVL.

V is TRBV29-1 and J is TRBJ2-1, with D maybe TRBD2 (6 bases). Per the germline V gene, CDR1 is SQVTM and CDR2 is ANQGSEA. Trimming left V 3 bases short and J 0 bases short, with 15 bases between. The CDR3 is 16 residues long. For the CDR3, the DNA is TGCAGCGTTGATGGGCTGGGTAGCGGCTCCTACAATGAGCAGTTCTTC. It translates to CSVDGLGSGSYNEQFF.

The CDR3 is CASMFVTGLNTEAFF. The CDR3 DNA reads as TGTGCCAGCATGTTTGTTACAGGACTGAACACTGAAGCTTTCTTT. The chain couples TRBV27 to TRBJ1-1, with D perhaps TRBD1 (5 bases). The CDR3 is 15 residues long. V lost 7 bases to trimming and J lost 0 bases, with 15 bases between them. Looked up from germline, CDR1 is MNHEY and CDR2 is SMNVEV (reference sequence).